The following is a T cell receptor beta chain sequence with its context. These data originate in a study of blood T cell repertoires in COVID-19. Study in general: Material from acute and convalescent COVID-19 was sourced from the United States, Italy and Spain. From T cells, B-cell-depleted T cells, or PBMCs came the material, which was cDNA or gDNA.

The V segment lost 2 bases and the J segment 6 bases; nucleotides outside the gene matches: 2. The CDR3 has 13 residues. Germline assignment: CDR1 KGHSH and CDR2 LQKENI. Original data processing: Researchers report that nucleated cell counts were estimated from reference gene primer amplification. The data were produced by immunoSEQ multiplex PCR, yet TCRdb's version contains in-frame clones alone and is incomplete. The V and J calls and clone size come from that table; D and trimming were worked out from the DNA. The sample includes just over 150,000 clones, around 85% of them seen just once. This receptor was identified in a human donor with acute or convalescent COVID-19. The donor label of this sample is uncertain. The sequenced material came from peripheral blood. V usage is TRBV18 and J usage is TRBJ2-7; 9 bases align to TRBD1. The CDR3 protein is CASSPDRGSEQYF. The DNA for the CDR3 is TGTGCCAGCTCACCAGACAGGGGGAGCGAGCAGTACTTC.